This T cell receptor (beta chain) was documented in a study of T cells after yellow fever vaccination. The study's findings and limits: Reappearance after the booster was observed for most primary-vaccination clones (roughly 97% CD4, about 86% CD8).

Germline values: CDR1 SEHNR, CDR2 FQNEAQ (reference sequence). The CDR3 covers 14 residues. V was pared by 5 bases and J by 8 bases, with 16 bases between. This clonotype was seen repeatedly, ten times or more. Antigen unknown. TCR cDNA, made by 5'RACE template switching, carried an added universal primer site and UMIs. Each CDR3 protein is one row after TCRdb ran MiXCR on the 5' RACE reads. Here the sample spans 230,000 or so distinct CDR3 sequences, 3.6% being singletons. The sequenced sample was PBMCs, obtained 15 days after the yellow fever booster vaccination. This rearrangement joins TRBV7-9 to TRBJ2-1; D may match TRBD1 or TRBD2 (5 bases each). The receptor was isolated from a man between 18 and 29 years old who received the YFV17D yellow fever vaccine. CDR3 sequence: CASSLSARGDEQFF. The CDR3 nucleotides are TGTGCCAGCAGCCTCTCGGCCCGGGGCGATGAGCAGTTCTTC.